This TCR beta chain was captured in a study of CD8+ T cells in alopecia areata (dated by TCRdb to about 2018). Background for the entire study: Treated patients were enrolled in an open-label pilot trial of oral tofacitinib, 5 to 10 mg twice daily, for moderate-to-severe alopecia areata. Scalp clonality was compared among normal scalp (n=4), patchy alopecia areata scalp (n=8), and alopecia totalis/universalis scalp (n=8). The RNA source kit depended on sample type: the PAXgene miRNA kit for fixed scalp, the miRNeasy kit for PBMCs, and the RNeasy kit for mouse skin. Patients received tofacitinib for 6 to 18 months and were then followed off drug for 6 months to check for delayed response and recurrence. Disease severity in treated patients was measured with the SALT score, which quantifies the percentage of affected scalp surface area. In humans, TCRbeta sequencing was performed on scalp tissue and on sorted CD4+ and CD8+ peripheral blood T cells from healthy controls and from patients with patchy or totalis/universalis alopecia areata. Amplification of TCRbeta CDR3 regions was done by immunoSEQ multiplex PCR using 35 Vbeta forward primers and 13 Jbeta reverse primers. Biopsies were taken from tofacitinib-treated patients at baseline and again at 4 and 24 weeks into treatment, and several of those patients also had a later scalp biopsy. High-throughput TCRbeta sequencing was used to examine T cell clonal expansion in alopecia areata in both the C3H/HeJ mouse model and human patients. Study-level results and caveats: With tofacitinib, both scalp clonality and the number of expanded CD8+ clones among the top 100 scalp clones went down significantly. The treated cohort was small, with a single nonresponder, so links between baseline CD8+ expansion and response need larger studies. Higher clonality and more expanded CD8+ clones were observed in lesional scalp than in normal scalp, particularly in alopecia totalis/universalis, a finding suggestive of antigenic drive. During tofacitinib treatment, many expanded lesional clones remained in scalp and blood, and this persistence may partly explain relapse after treatment is stopped. Shared TCR sequences between patients were less evident than in mice, which may be partly attributable to HLA diversity in the patient population. Unlike mouse skin, which is dominated by gammadelta T cells, normal human skin has resident alphabeta T cells that are also sequenced, and this complicates analysis of the scalp TCR repertoire.

The method behind the library was the immunoSEQ multiplex PCR assay. For TCR sequencing, RNA was extracted from every sample and reverse transcribed into cDNA to serve as template. First-strand cDNA was synthesized with SuperScript III using a 2:1 mix of oligo-dT and random hexamers. A synthetic immune receptor repertoire was used to assess amplification bias, and residual bias was removed computationally. The paper's processing steps were these. Raw reads were preprocessed to remove errors, and CDR3 was defined by IMGT conventions from the conserved cysteine to phenylalanine. Clonality was calculated as 1 minus Shannon entropy normalized by log2 of the number of productive unique TCRs. Whether each scalp clone was CD4 or CD8 was inferred by checking scalp TCRbeta sequences against the CD4 and CD8 repertoires from sorted blood. In TCRdb, the immuneACCESS table is reduced to in-frame sequences with V and J assigned. These tables do not hold every clone; where another copy was compared, an unresolved V gene accounts for under half, and the others remain unexplained. V and J calls and clone size are as listed in that table; D and trimming were resolved from the DNA. The sample profile shows 90,000 to 150,000 clones; about 50% of them were found once. Of the sample, around 0.46% falls within the top ten clones.

The germline V gene gives CDR1 as MNHEY and CDR2 as SVGAGI. Measured from the cysteine to the phenylalanine, the CDR3 is 16 residues long. The kept DNA is CDR3 alone, 48 bases in frame from the first base. V is shortened by 2 bases, J by 6 bases, and the region joining them spans 18 bases. The time point label, as the study defines it: 4 weeks on oral tofacitinib. The sample's treatment or condition label, decoded: oral pan-JAK inhibitor, 5-10 mg twice daily. Lesional scalp punch biopsies and peripheral blood were obtained from alopecia areata patients. PBMCs were separated by density centrifugation and stained for CD3, CD4 and CD8, after which CD4+ and CD8+ T cells were sorted on a FACSAria. As for this clone: This receptor's antigen is unknown. It has no much larger one-base neighbor in the sample; base qualities were not kept.

The clonotype originates from a human donor with alopecia areata. The source material was CD4+ T cells sorted from blood, sampled at week 4, from a patient treated with tofacitinib. The sequence links TRBV6-5 to TRBJ2-3; a tentative D match to TRBD1 spans 5 bases. Here is the DNA: TGTGCCAGCAGTTACGGGAAGTCGGCAGCAGGGGATACGCAGTATTTT. Translated, this is CASSYGKSAAGDTQYF.